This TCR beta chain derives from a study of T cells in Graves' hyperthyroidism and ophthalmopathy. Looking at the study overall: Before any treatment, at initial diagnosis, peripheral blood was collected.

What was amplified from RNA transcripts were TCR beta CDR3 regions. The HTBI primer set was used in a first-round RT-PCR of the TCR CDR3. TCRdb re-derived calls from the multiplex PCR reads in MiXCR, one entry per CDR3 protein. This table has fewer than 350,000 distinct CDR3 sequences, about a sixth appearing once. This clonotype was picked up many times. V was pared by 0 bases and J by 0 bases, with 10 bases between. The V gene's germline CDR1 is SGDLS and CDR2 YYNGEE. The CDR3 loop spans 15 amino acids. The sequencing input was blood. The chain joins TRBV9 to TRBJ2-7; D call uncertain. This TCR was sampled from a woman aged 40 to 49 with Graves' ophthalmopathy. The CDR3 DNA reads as TGTGCCAGCAGCGTAGGGGCTGTGTCCTCCTACGAGCAGTACTTC. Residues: CASSVGAVSSYEQYF.